The 2 T cell receptor beta chains below come from one sample, sequenced in a study of T cells in Graves' hyperthyroidism and ophthalmopathy. Researchers took RNA transcripts and amplified the TCR beta CDR3 regions from them. The TCR CDR3 first-round RT-PCR relied on the HTBI primer set. TCRdb analysed the multiplex PCR reads with MiXCR anew, one entry per CDR3 protein. The sample carries 250,000 to 350,000 distinct CDR3 sequences, over 15% recorded once. The source material was blood. These receptors came from a woman aged 60-75 years with Graves' ophthalmopathy.

V is TRBV3-2 and J is TRBJ1-1; the D call TRBD1 from the table was never checked on the DNA. TRBV3-2 is a known pseudogene. The CDR3 runs to 13 residues. The CDR3 region is CASTQGFSSEAFF. The CDR3 DNA sequence: TGTGCCAGCACACAGGGATTTTCTAGTGAAGCTTTCTTT.

The chain recombines TRBV5-1 with TRBJ2-7; 7 nucleotides agree with TRBD1. CDR1 is SGHRS and CDR2 is YFSETQ in the germline V gene. The CDR3 totals 14 residues. Trimming removed 3 bases from V and 6 bases from J; junction bases left unmatched: 9. CDR3 residues: CASSWGQQSREQYF. The CDR3 DNA reads TGCGCCAGCAGCTGGGGACAGCAGTCACGCGAGCAGTACTTC. Drawing the rest from reference TRBV5-1 and TRBJ2-7, the complete variable domain is KAGVTQTPRYLIKTRGQQVTLSCSPISGHRSVSWYQQTPGQGLQFLFEYFSETQRNKGNFPGRFSGRQFSNSRSEMNVSTLELGDSALYLCASSWGQQSREQYFGPGTRLTVT.